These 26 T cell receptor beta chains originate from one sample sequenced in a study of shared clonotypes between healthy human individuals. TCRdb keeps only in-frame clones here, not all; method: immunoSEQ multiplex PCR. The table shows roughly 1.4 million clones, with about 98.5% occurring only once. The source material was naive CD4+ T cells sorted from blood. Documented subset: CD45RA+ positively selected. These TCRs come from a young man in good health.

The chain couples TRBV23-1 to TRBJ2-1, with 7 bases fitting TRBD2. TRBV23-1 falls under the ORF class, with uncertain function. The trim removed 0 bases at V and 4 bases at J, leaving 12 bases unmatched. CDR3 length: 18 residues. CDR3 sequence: CASSQSWLWASGYNEQFF. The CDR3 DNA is TGCGCCAGCAGTCAATCGTGGTTGTGGGCTAGCGGTTACAATGAGCAGTTCTTC.

The CDR3 region is CSGGREYEQYF. The DNA for the CDR3 is TGCAGTGGCGGGAGGGAATACGAGCAGTACTTC. The V gene is TRBV20-1, the J gene TRBJ2-7, with 9 bases aligning to TRBD2. The CDR3 is made up of 11 amino acids. Germline-derived CDR1 and CDR2 are DFQATT and SNEGSKA (reference sequence). Trimming at V came to 7 bases and at J to 4 bases, leaving 2 bases not matched to a gene.

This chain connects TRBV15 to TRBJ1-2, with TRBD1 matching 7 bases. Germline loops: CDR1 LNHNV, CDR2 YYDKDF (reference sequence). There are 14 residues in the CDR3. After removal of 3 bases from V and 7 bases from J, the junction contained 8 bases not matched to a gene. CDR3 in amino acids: CATSSLQGDVGYTF. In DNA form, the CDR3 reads TGTGCCACCAGCAGTCTTCAGGGGGACGTTGGCTACACCTTC.

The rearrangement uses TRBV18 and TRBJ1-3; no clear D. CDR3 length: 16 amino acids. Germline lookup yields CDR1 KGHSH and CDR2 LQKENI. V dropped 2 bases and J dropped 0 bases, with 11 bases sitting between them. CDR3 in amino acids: CASSPGLEFSGNTIYF. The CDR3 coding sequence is TGTGCCAGCTCACCAGGGTTGGAGTTCTCTGGAAACACCATATATTTT. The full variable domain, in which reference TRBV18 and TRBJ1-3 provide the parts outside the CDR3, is NAGVMQNPRHLVRRRGQEARLRCSPMKGHSHVYWYRQLPEEGLKFMVYLQKENIIDESGMPKERFSAEFPKEGPSILRIQQVVRGDSAAYFCASSPGLEFSGNTIYFGEGSWLTVV.

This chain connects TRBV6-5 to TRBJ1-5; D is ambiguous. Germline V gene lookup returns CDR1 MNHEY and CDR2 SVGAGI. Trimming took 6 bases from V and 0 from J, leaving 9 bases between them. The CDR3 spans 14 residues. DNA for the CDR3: TGTGCCAGCAGACAGACACATAGCAATCAGCCCCAGCATTTT. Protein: CASRQTHSNQPQHF.

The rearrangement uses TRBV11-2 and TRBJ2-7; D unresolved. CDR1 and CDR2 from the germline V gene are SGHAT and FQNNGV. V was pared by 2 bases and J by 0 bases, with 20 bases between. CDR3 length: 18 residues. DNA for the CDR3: TGTGCCAGCAGCTTATTAGTTCCCACACAACTTAGCTCCTACGAGCAGTACTTC. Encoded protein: CASSLLVPTQLSSYEQYF.

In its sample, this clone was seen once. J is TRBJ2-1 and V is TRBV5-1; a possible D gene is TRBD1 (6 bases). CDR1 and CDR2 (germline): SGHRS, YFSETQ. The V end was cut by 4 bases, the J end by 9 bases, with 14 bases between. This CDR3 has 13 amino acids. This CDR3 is CASSLSPQGEQFF. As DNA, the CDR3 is TGCGCCAGCAGCCTATCCCCACAGGGTGAGCAGTTCTTC.

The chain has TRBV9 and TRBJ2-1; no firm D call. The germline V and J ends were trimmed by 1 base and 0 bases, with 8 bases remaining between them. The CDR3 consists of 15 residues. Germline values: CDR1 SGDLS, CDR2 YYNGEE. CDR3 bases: TGTGCCAGCAGCGTATTAGGGATCTCCTACAATGAGCAGTTCTTC. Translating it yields CASSVLGISYNEQFF.

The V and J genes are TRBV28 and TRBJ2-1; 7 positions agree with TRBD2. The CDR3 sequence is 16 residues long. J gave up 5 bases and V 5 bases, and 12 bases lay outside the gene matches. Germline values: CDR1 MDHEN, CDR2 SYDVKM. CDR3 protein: CASSPAGWEGNNEQFF. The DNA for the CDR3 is TGTGCCAGCAGTCCCGCCGGGTGGGAGGGGAACAATGAGCAGTTCTTC.

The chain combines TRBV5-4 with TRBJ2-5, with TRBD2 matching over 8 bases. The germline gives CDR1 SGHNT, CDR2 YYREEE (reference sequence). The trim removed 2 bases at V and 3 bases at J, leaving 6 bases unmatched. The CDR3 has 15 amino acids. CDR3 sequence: CASSFSEAGEETQYF. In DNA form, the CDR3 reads TGTGCCAGCAGCTTCTCAGAAGCGGGAGAAGAGACCCAGTACTTC.

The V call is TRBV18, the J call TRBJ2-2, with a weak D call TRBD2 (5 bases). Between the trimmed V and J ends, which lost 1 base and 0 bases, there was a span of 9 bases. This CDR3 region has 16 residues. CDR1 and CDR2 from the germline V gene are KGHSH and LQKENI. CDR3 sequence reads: CASSPLIGTNTGELFF. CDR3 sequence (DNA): TGTGCCAGCTCACCACTGATCGGGACGAACACCGGGGAGCTGTTTTTT.

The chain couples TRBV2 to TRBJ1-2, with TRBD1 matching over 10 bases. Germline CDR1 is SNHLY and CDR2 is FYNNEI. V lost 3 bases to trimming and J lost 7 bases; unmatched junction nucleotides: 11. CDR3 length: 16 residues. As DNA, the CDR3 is TGTGCCAGCAGTGAGCTCCGACAGGGGGCTTTTGGTGGCTACACCTTC. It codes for CASSELRQGAFGGYTF.

The CDR3 bases are TGTGCCAGTAGTACGACAGGGGGCTCCGGGGCCAACGTCCTGACTTTC. Translation: CASSTTGGSGANVLTF. The chain is built from TRBV19 and TRBJ2-6, with 10 bases that match TRBD1. V gave up 4 bases and J gave up 4 bases; unmatched junction bases: 4. This CDR3 is built from 16 residues. Germline V gives CDR1 LNHDA, CDR2 SQIVND (reference sequence). The full variable domain, with the rest looked up from reference TRBV19 and TRBJ2-6, is DGGITQSPKYLFRKEGQNVTLSCEQNLNHDAMYWYRQDPGQGLRLIYYSQIVNDFQKGDIAEGYSVSREKKESFPLTVTSAQKNPTAFYLCASSTTGGSGANVLTFGAGSRLTVL.

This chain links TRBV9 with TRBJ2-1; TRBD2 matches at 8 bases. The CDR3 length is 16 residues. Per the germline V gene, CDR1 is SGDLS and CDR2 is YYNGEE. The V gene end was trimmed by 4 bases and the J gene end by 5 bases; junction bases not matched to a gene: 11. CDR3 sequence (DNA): TGTGCCAGCAGCCCTCGCTTAGCGGGACCTGACAATGAGCAGTTCTTC. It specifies CASSPRLAGPDNEQFF.

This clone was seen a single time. The CDR3 nucleotides are TGTGCCAGCAGTTTTTCTAATGGTATGGGTGACTTAGAGCAGTACTTC. Amino acids: CASSFSNGMGDLEQYF. V and J are TRBV6-5 and TRBJ2-7, with D uncertain. V lost 4 bases to trimming and J lost 7 bases, with 23 bases between them. The CDR3 runs 16 residues. Germline V gene sequence: CDR1 MNHEY, CDR2 SVGAGI.

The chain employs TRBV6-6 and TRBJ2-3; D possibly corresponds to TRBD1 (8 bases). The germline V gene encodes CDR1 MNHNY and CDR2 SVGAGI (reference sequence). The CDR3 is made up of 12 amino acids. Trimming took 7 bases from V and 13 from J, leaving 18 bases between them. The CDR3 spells CASKDIQGGKYF. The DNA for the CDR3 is TGTGCCAGCAAAGACATACAGGGGGGGAAGTATTTT.

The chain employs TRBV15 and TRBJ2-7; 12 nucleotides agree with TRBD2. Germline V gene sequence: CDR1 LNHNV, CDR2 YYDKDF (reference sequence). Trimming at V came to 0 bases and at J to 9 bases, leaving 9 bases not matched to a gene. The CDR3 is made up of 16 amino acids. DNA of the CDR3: TGTGCCACCAGCAGAGATTCAGCTAGCGGGAGGGCCTTGCAGTACTTC. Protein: CATSRDSASGRALQYF. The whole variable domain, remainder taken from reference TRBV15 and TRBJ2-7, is DAMVIQNPRYQVTQFGKPVTLSCSQTLNHNVMYWYQQKSSQAPKLLFHYYDKDFNNEADTPDNFQSRRPNTSFCFLDIRSPGLGDTAMYLCATSRDSASGRALQYFGPGTRLTVT.

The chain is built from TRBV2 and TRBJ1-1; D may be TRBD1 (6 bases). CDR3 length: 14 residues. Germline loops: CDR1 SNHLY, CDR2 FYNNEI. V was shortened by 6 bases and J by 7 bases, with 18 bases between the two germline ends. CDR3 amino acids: CASRDHRAHREAFF. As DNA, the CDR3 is TGTGCCAGCAGAGATCACAGGGCACACCGTGAAGCTTTCTTT. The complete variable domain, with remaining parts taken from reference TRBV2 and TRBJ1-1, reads EPEVTQTPSHQVTQMGQEVILRCVPISNHLYFYWYRQILGQKVEFLVSFYNNEISEKSEIFDDQFSVERPDGSNFTLKIRSTKLEDSAMYFCASRDHRAHREAFFGQGTRLTVV.

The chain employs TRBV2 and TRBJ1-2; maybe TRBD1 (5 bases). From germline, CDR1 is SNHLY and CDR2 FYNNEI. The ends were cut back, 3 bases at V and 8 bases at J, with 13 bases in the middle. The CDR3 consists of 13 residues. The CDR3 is CASSELGPEGYTF. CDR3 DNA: TGTGCCAGCAGTGAGTTGGGGCCCGAGGGCTACACCTTC.

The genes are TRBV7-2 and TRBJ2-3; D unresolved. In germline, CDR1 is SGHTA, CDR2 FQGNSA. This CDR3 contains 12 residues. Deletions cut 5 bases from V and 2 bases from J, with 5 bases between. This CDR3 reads CASSRPTDTQYF. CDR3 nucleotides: TGTGCCAGCAGCCGTCCCACAGATACGCAGTATTTT.

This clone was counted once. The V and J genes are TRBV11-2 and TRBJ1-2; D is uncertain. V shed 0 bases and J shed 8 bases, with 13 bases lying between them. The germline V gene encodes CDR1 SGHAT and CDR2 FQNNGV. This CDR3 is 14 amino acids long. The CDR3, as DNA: TGTGCCAGCAGCTTAGAGGCCTCGGTAGGCGGCTACACCTTC. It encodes CASSLEASVGGYTF. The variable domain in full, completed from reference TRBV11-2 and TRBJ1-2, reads EAGVAQSPRYKIIEKRQSVAFWCNPISGHATLYWYQQILGQGPKLLIQFQNNGVVDDSQLPKDRFSAERLKGVDSTLKIQPAKLEDSAVYLCASSLEASVGGYTFGSGTRLTVV.

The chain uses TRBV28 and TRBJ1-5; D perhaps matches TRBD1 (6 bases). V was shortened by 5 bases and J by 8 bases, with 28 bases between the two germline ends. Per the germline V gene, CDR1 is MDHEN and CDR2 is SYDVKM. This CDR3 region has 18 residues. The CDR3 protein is CASSPQGGGQRVSEPQHF. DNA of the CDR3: TGTGCCAGCAGTCCTCAAGGGGGGGGGCAAAGAGTTTCGGAGCCCCAGCATTTT.

CDR3 nucleotide sequence: TGTGCCAGTGTACGGGTGAACACTGAAGCTTTCTTT. Translation gives CASVRVNTEAFF. The rearrangement joins TRBV19 to TRBJ1-1; D gene uncertain. V dropped 8 bases and J dropped 0 bases, with 7 bases sitting between them. CDR1 and CDR2 (germline): LNHDA, SQIVND (reference sequence). The CDR3 has 12 residues.

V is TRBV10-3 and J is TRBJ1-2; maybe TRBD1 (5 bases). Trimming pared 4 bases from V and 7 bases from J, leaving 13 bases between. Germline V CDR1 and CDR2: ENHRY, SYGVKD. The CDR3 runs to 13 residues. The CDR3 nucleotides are TGTGCCATCAGTGTAACAGGTTTCGGTGGCTACACCTTC. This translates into CAISVTGFGGYTF.

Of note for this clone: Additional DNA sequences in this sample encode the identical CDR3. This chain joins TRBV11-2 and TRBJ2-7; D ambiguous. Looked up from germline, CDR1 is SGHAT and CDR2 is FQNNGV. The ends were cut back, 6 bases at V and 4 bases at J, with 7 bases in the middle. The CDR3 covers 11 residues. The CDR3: CASSLKYEQYF. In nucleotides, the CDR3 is TGTGCCAGCAGTTTGAAGTACGAGCAGTACTTC.

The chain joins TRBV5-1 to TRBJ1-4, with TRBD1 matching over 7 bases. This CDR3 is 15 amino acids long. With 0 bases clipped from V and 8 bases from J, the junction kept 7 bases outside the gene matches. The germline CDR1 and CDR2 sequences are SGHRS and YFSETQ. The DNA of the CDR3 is TGCGCCAGCAGCTTGGACAGGGGACTAGGGGAAAAACTGTTTTTT. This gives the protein CASSLDRGLGEKLFF.